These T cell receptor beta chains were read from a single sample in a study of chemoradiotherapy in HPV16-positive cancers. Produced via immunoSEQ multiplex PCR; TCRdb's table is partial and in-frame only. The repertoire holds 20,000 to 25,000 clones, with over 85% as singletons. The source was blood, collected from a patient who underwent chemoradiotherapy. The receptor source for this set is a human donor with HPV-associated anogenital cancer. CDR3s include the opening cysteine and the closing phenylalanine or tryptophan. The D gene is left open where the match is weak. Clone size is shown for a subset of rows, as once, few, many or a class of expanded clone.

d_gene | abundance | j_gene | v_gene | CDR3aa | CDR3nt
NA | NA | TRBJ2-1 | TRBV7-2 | CASSLMGASNEQFF | TGTGCCAGCAGCTTAATGGGCGCGAGCAATGAGCAGTTCTTC
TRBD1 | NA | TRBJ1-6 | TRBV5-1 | CASSARGTDSPLHF | TGCGCCAGCAGCGCCAGGGGGACGGATTCACCCCTCCACTTT
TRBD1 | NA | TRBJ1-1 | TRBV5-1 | CASSRGPGTGNTEAFF | TGCGCCAGCAGCCGGGGGCCCGGGACAGGGAACACTGAAGCTTTCTTT
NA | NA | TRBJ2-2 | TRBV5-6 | CASSSLQGANTGELFF | TGTGCCAGCAGTTCTCTACAGGGCGCGAACACCGGGGAGCTGTTTTTT
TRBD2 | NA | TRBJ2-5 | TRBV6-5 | CASSYSPSGEETQYF | TGTGCCAGCAGTTACTCGCCTAGCGGGGAGGAGACCCAGTACTTC
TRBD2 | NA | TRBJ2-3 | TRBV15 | CATSRSPGLVGVDTQYF | TGTGCCACCAGCAGATCGCCTGGACTAGTCGGAGTGGATACGCAGTATTTT
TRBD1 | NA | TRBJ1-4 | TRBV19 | CASSITGGASREKLFF | TGTGCCAGTAGTATAACAGGGGGGGCCTCAAGAGAAAAACTGTTTTTT
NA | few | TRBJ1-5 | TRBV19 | CASSSRGGPPQLPQHF | TGTGCCAGTAGTTCTCGCGGCGGGCCTCCGCAGCTGCCCCAGCATTTT
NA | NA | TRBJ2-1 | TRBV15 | CATSSIKDEQFF | TGTGCCACCAGCAGTATCAAGGATGAGCAGTTCTTC
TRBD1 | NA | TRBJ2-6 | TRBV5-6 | CASSSAGTAHWGANVLTF | TGTGCCAGCAGCTCTGCCGGGACAGCCCATTGGGGGGCCAACGTCCTGACTTTC
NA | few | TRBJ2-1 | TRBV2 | CASSLDRFSSYNEQFF | TGTGCCAGCAGTTTGGACAGATTTAGCTCCTACAATGAGCAGTTCTTC
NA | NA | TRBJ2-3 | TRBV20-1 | CSAPGTDTQYF | TGCAGTGCCCCCGGGACAGATACGCAGTATTTT
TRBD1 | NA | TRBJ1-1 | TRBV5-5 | CASSLRGGEYTEAFF | TGTGCCAGCAGCTTGCGAGGGGGCGAGTACACTGAAGCTTTCTTT
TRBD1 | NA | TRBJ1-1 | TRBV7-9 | CASSEAGGGQKAFF | TGTGCCAGCAGCGAGGCGGGGGGGGGACAGAAAGCTTTCTTT
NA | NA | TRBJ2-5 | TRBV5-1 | CASSLAGWETQYF | TGCGCCAGCAGCTTGGCGGGGTGGGAGACCCAGTACTTC
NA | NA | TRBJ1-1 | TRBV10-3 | CAISDFQGNTEAFF | TGTGCCATCAGTGACTTCCAGGGAAACACTGAAGCTTTCTTT
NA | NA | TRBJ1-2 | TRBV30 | CAWSVRAPGGYTF | TGTGCCTGGAGTGTCCGGGCCCCTGGTGGCTACACCTTC
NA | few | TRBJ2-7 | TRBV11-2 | CASSLRGYEQYF | TGTGCCAGCAGCTTAAGGGGCTACGAGCAGTACTTC
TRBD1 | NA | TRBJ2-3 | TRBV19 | CASRGDRGHTDTQYF | TGTGCCAGTAGGGGGGACAGGGGGCACACAGATACGCAGTATTTT
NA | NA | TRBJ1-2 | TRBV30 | CAWSRVRAGNTF | TGTGCCTGGAGTCGAGTCAGGGCGGGCAACACCTTC
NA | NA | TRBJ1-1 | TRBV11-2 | CASSLDIRAEAFF | TGTGCCAGCAGCTTAGATATCCGGGCTGAAGCTTTCTTT
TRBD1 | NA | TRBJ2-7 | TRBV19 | CASSSGTGPYEQYF | TGTGCCAGTAGTTCCGGGACAGGGCCGTACGAGCAGTACTTC
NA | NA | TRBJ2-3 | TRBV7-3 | CASSWGGRDADTQYF | TGTGCCAGCAGCTGGGGGGGCCGGGACGCAGATACGCAGTATTTT
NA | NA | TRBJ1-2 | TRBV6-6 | CASRASLDGYTF | TGTGCCAGCAGGGCCTCACTGGATGGCTACACCTTC
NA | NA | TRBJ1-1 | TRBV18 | CASSPYRAENTEAFF | TGTGCCAGCTCACCGTACAGAGCCGAGAACACTGAAGCTTTCTTT
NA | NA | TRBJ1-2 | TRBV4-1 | CASSQALSAYGYTF | TGCGCCAGCAGCCAAGCTCTTTCCGCCTATGGCTACACCTTC
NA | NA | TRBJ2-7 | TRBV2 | CASSVGRGPSYEQYF | TGTGCCAGCAGTGTGGGGCGGGGGCCCTCCTACGAGCAGTACTTC
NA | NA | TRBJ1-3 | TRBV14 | CASSQDRGFGNTIYF | TGTGCCAGCAGCCAAGATAGGGGGTTCGGAAACACCATATATTTT
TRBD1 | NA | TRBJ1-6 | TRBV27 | CASSSGGTGGFSYNSPLHF | TGTGCCAGCAGTTCAGGCGGGACAGGGGGTTTCTCCTATAATTCACCCCTCCACTTT
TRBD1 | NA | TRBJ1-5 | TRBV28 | CASSLRQGVVQPQHF | TGTGCCAGCAGTTTACGACAGGGAGTAGTTCAGCCCCAGCATTTT
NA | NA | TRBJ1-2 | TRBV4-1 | CASSQVGQAISNYGYTF | TGCGCCAGCAGCCAAGTCGGGCAGGCTATCTCTAACTATGGCTACACCTTC
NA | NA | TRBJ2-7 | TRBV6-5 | CASSPSGLGTYEQYF | TGTGCCAGCAGTCCGAGCGGATTGGGAACCTACGAGCAGTACTTC